The rows below give T cell receptor beta chains drawn from one sample of a study of cytomegalovirus exposure and HLA in healthy donors. Only in-frame clones appear in the TCRdb table, and some are missing; sequencing was by immunoSEQ multiplex PCR. The table lists 160,000 or so clones, roughly 80% of them singletons. The sequenced material came from PBMCs. These receptors were obtained from a man in his thirties or forties in good health and CMV-seropositive. CDR3s include the opening cysteine and the closing phenylalanine or tryptophan. D genes are given only for firm matches. Some rows have no size entry. The others give once, few or many, or a class for an expanded clone.

TRBD1,16,NA,TRBJ1-3,TRBV7-2,TGTGCCAGCCGCCGACAGGGGCAGAGCTCTGGAAACACCATATATTTT,CASRRQGQSSGNTIYF
TRBD2,14,few,TRBJ2-5,TRBV4-1,TGCGCCAGCAGCCAAGGGACTAGCCGAGAGACCCAGTACTTC,CASSQGTSRETQYF
NA,13,few,TRBJ2-5,TRBV7-2,TGTGCCAGCAGCTTATCGCTAGGAGAGACCCAGTACTTC,CASSLSLGETQYF
TRBD1,13,NA,TRBJ1-2,TRBV18,TGTGCCAGCTCACCACAAGGGGGCGCTGGCTACACCTTC,CASSPQGGAGYTF
NA,15,NA,TRBJ2-7,TRBV14,TGTGCCAGCAGCCAACTCTTAGGCGGGACCTACGAGCAGTACTTC,CASSQLLGGTYEQYF
TRBD1,16,NA,TRBJ1-2,TRBV5-1,TGCGCCAGCAGCTTGTACACAGGGGGCGAAGGAAATGGCTACACCTTC,CASSLYTGGEGNGYTF
NA,12,NA,TRBJ2-3,TRBV7-9,TGTGCCAGCTTGCCTAGCGCGGATACGCAGTATTTT,CASLPSADTQYF
TRBD2,15,NA,TRBJ2-4,TRBV7-3,TGTGCCAGCAGCTTAGGCGGGGGGACGGGGAACATTCAGTACTTC,CASSLGGGTGNIQYF
NA,14,NA,TRBJ1-6,TRBV28,TGTGCCAGCACCCTAAACTCTGAGAATTCACCCCTCCACTTT,CASTLNSENSPLHF
NA,15,NA,TRBJ1-5,TRBV4-1,TGCGCCAGCAGCCAAGCCGGGTATAGCAATCAGCCCCAGCATTTT,CASSQAGYSNQPQHF
NA,13,NA,TRBJ2-7,TRBV27,TGTGCCAGCAGTTTAGTTGGACATCGCGAGCAGTACTTC,CASSLVGHREQYF
NA,14,NA,TRBJ1-4,TRBV2,TGTGCCAGTTCGAGAGCGGCTACTAATGAAAAACTGTTTTTT,CASSRAATNEKLFF
NA,14,NA,TRBJ2-5,TRBV5-1,TGCGCCAGCAGCTTGGCCGGTAGGGAGGAGACCCAGTACTTC,CASSLAGREETQYF
NA,15,NA,TRBJ2-7,TRBV29-1,TGCAGCGTTGTAGGATCGGGACAAAAATTCCACGAGCAGTACTTC,CSVVGSGQKFHEQYF
NA,15,NA,TRBJ2-7,TRBV4-3,TGCGCCAGCAGCCAAGATACGGGATGGGGCTACGAGCAGTACTTC,CASSQDTGWGYEQYF
NA,15,NA,TRBJ2-3,TRBV2,TGTGCCAGCAGGGACAGAAGAAGGGGCGCAGATACGCAGTATTTT,CASRDRRRGADTQYF
NA,16,NA,TRBJ2-7,TRBV6-5,TGTGCCAGCAGTTACTCGTCCTTTTCCAGCTCCTACGAGCAGTACTTC,CASSYSSFSSSYEQYF
TRBD1,14,NA,TRBJ1-2,TRBV4-3,TGCGCCAGCAGTCCCGACAGGGGGGGGTATGGCTACACCTTC,CASSPDRGGYGYTF
NA,13,NA,TRBJ2-1,TRBV12-5,TGTGCTAGTGATCCGGGGGACGACAATGAGCAGTTCTTC,CASDPGDDNEQFF
NA,13,NA,TRBJ1-1,TRBV7-9,TGTGCCAGCAGCTTACCAGGGGCCACTGAAGCTTTCTTT,CASSLPGATEAFF
TRBD2,15,NA,TRBJ2-3,TRBV10-1,TGCGCCAGCAGACCTACTAGCGGGGGCACAGATACGCAGTATTTT,CASRPTSGGTDTQYF
NA,15,NA,TRBJ2-2,TRBV21-1,TGTGCCAGCAGCAAAGGAGCAGGGCCCGCCGGGGAGCTGTTTTTT,CASSKGAGPAGELFF
NA,15,NA,TRBJ2-1,TRBV4-1,TGCGCCAGCAGCCAAGATGTGAGCTCCTACAATGAGCAGTTCTTC,CASSQDVSSYNEQFF